What follows are 28 T cell receptor beta chains derived from one specimen sequenced in a study of tumor and adjacent non-tumor tissue in lung cancer. RNA was extracted from bulk tissue without any cell sorting. More than 3 cm separated this lung sample from the edge of the tumor. The library came from three nested PCR rounds adapted from ARM-PCR protocols. From the multiplex PCR reads, TCRdb called clonotypes with MiXCR, one entry per CDR3 protein. The sample yields more than 55,000 distinct CDR3 sequences, roughly three quarters seen once. The sample consisted of distant non-tumor lung tissue. Receptors originate from a man aged 60 to 75 with non-small cell lung cancer.

The V gene is TRBV5-4, the J gene TRBJ1-1, with 8 bases identical to TRBD1. Germline V gene data show CDR1 as SGHNT and CDR2 as YYREEE (reference sequence). The CDR3 has 14 amino acids. The CDR3 sequence: CVGSLIGTGQGGFF. The CDR3 DNA follows: TGTGTCGGCAGCTTGATTGGGACAGGTCAAGGCGGTTTCTTT.

This clonotype was counted ten times or more. The J gene is TRBJ1-2, the V gene TRBV5-4, with D unresolved. The V and J ends lost 2 bases and 0 bases respectively, with 5 bases between them. Per germline, CDR1 SGHNT and CDR2 YYREEE (reference sequence). The CDR3 totals 13 residues. CDR3 residues: CASSFTANYGYTF. CDR3 sequence (DNA): TGTGCCAGCAGCTTTACAGCTAACTATGGCTACACCTTC.

Points on this clonotype: One end of the junction does not line up with germline, which may come from a read error. The chain recombines TRBV11-2 with TRBJ2-1; possible D gene TRBD2, 6 bases. Germline loops: CDR1 SGHAT, CDR2 FQNNGV. The CDR3 sequence is 14 residues long. The CDR3 coding sequence is TGTCCCAGCGGCTTAGGGCACCCAACGGGACTGCAGTTCTTC. Translation: CPSGLGHPTGLQFF.

Many counts were recorded for this clonotype. The chain carries TRBV10-3 and TRBJ2-5, with D possibly TRBD1 on 6 matching bases. This CDR3 spans 12 amino acids. Germline-derived CDR1 and CDR2 are ENHRY and SYGVKD. V was cut by 2 bases and J by 5 bases, with 6 bases left in between. The CDR3 nucleotides are TGTGCCATCAGTGAGAGGGGGGAGACCCAGTACTTC. Residues: CAISERGETQYF.

A remark on this clonotype: A junction boundary mismatches the germline segment, possibly from a read error. The chain is built from TRBV2 and TRBJ2-3; no clear D gene. The CDR3 is 13 residues long. CDR1 and CDR2 from the germline V gene are SNHLY and FYNNEI. CDR3 protein: CASCETVRDTQYF. The CDR3 DNA sequence: TGTGCCAGCTGTGAAACCGTCAGAGATACGCAGTATTTT. Based on the CDR3 plus reference TRBV2 and TRBJ2-3, the full variable domain is EPEVTQTPSHQVTQMGQEVILRCVPISNHLYFYWYRQILGQKVEFLVSFYNNEISEKSEIFDDQFSVERPDGSNFTLKIRSTKLEDSAMYFCASCETVRDTQYFGPGTRLTVL.

This clonotype was seen only once. A read error may be the cause here, since a much bigger clone is one base away. The chain has TRBV20-1 and TRBJ2-5; 11 bases line up with TRBD2. The CDR3 sequence is 16 residues long. J was trimmed by 9 bases and V by 0 bases; bases with no gene match: 12. Germline CDR1 is DFQATT and CDR2 is SNEGSKA (reference sequence). This CDR3 reads CSARDPTSGSIKAQYF. For the CDR3, the DNA is TGCAGTGCTAGAGACCCTACTAGCGGGAGTATCAAGGCCCAGTACTTC.

There are a few counts of this clonotype. This chain uses TRBV20-1 with TRBJ2-3; D may be TRBD2 (5 bases). Germline CDR1 and CDR2: DFQATT and SNEGSKA (reference sequence). The CDR3 extends over 15 amino acids. The V end was cut by 3 bases, the J end by 2 bases, with 15 bases between. The chain's CDR3 is CSASHPRGNTDTQYF. The CDR3 nucleotides are TGCAGTGCTAGTCACCCACGGGGAAACACAGATACGCAGTATTTT.

About this clonotype itself: No conserved phenylalanine or tryptophan ends this CDR3, so it is likely a read error. The DNA is left out, because the CDR3 cannot be placed on it with certainty; the CDR3 is given as TCRdb lists it. This CDR3 reads CASSKDTYQETQNL. J is TRBJ2-5 and V is TRBV11-1. The CDR3 is 14 residues long, counting both termini. Germline V gene sequence: CDR1 SGHAT, CDR2 FQDESV (reference sequence).

The chain links TRBV6-6 to TRBJ1-4; possibly TRBD1 for D (5 bases). Germline loops: CDR1 MNHNY, CDR2 SVGAGI (reference sequence). The CDR3 length is 17 residues. V dropped 6 bases and J dropped 4 bases, with 21 bases sitting between them. CDR3 sequence reads: CASSLAPSKGNNEKLFF. The CDR3 region has the DNA TGTGCCAGCAGCCTAGCCCCGTCGAAGGGGAATAATGAAAAACTGTTTTTT.

Of note for this clonotype: Germline is not matched at one junction end, which may reflect a read error. This chain joins TRBV12-3 or TRBV12-4 and TRBJ2-2, with TRBD2 matching 7 bases. The length of the CDR3 is 14 residues. The CDR3 reads CASTLTGGTGELFF. CDR3 bases: TGTGCGAGCACCCTAACGGGAGGCACCGGGGAGCTGTTTTTT.

Notes on this clonotype: Sequence at one end of the junction differs from germline and may be a read error. The rearrangement uses TRBV25-1 and TRBJ2-1, with a weak D call TRBD1 (7 bases). The CDR3 consists of 18 residues. Germline assignment: CDR1 MGHDK and CDR2 SYGVNS. CDR3 bases: TGTGTCAGCAGGCCGACAGGGCCGGGGGATCAGTCACCCAATGAGCAGTTCTTC. This codes for CVSRPTGPGDQSPNEQFF.

Concerning this clonotype: Because the CDR3 is missing its conserved closing phenylalanine or tryptophan, this is likely a read error. The chain joins TRBV7-8 to TRBJ2-1; the match to TRBD2 covers 10 bases. This CDR3 has 17 residues. Unmatched junction bases numbered 11, after V lost 6 bases and J lost 3 bases. Germline V gene sequence: CDR1 SGHVS, CDR2 FQNEAQ. CDR3: CASRLRATSGVYNEQFS. The CDR3 nucleotides read TGTGCCAGCAGATTACGAGCCACTAGCGGGGTCTACAATGAGCAGTTCTCC.

As regards this clonotype: The junction does not match germline at one end; this may be a read error. This chain uses TRBV29-1 with TRBJ2-1, with 9 nucleotides matching TRBD2. The CDR3 has 17 residues. Germline CDR1 reads SQVTM; CDR2 reads ANQGSEA. The CDR3 DNA reads as TGCAGCGTTGAAGATGCGAGGCGGGAGGGATACTACAATGAGCAGTCCTTC. The encoded protein is CSVEDARREGYYNEQSF.

In its sample, this clonotype was seen a few times. A much larger clone differs by one base, so this may be a read error. The chain carries TRBV24-1 and TRBJ2-5; D is possibly TRBD1 (6 bases). This CDR3 has 13 residues. Germline lookup yields CDR1 KGHDR and CDR2 SFDVKD. Trimming left V 8 bases short and J 7 bases short, with 16 bases between. This CDR3 reads CATIVRDTGTQYF. The CDR3 nucleotides read TGTGCCACCATTGTCCGGGACACTGGGACCCAGTACTTC.

Note on this clonotype: Since the CDR3 does not end with the conserved phenylalanine or tryptophan, this likely comes from a read error. The gene calls are TRBV7-2 and TRBJ2-1; no definite D call. Germline assignment: CDR1 SGHTA and CDR2 FQGNSA. V was pared by 8 bases and J by 7 bases, with 15 bases between. The CDR3 has 13 amino acids. The CDR3 is CASGLGIYNEQFL. Written as DNA, the CDR3 is TGTGCCAGCGGCCTTGGGATCTATAATGAGCAGTTCTTA.

Note on this clonotype: Given a much more abundant clone one base away, this may be a read error. The rearrangement uses TRBV20-1 and TRBJ2-1; TRBD1 is a possible D gene (6 bases). The CDR3 extends over 17 amino acids. Germline CDR1 DFQATT, CDR2 SNEGSKA (reference sequence). In DNA, the CDR3 is TGCAGTGCTAGAGATCCCAGGGGCGATAGCTCCTACATTGAGCAGTTCTTC. It encodes CSARDPRGDSSYIEQFF.

Worth noting for this clonotype: One end of the junction varies from germline; a read error may be responsible. V and J are TRBV11-3 and TRBJ1-1; D not certain. The CDR3 is made up of 15 amino acids. Germline V gene data show CDR1 as SGHNT and CDR2 as YENEEA. The CDR3 sequence is CARSLGGHLNTEAFF. CDR3 DNA sequence: TGTGCCAGGAGCTTAGGAGGGCATCTGAACACTGAAGCTTTCTTT. Together with reference TRBV11-3 and TRBJ1-1, the CDR3 gives the full variable domain: EAGVVQSPRYKIIEKKQPVAFWCNPISGHNTLYWYLQNLGQGPELLIRYENEEAVDDSQLPKDRFSAERLKGVDSTLKIQPAELGDSAVYLCARSLGGHLNTEAFFGQGTRLTVV.

This clonotype was detected many times. The DNA for the CDR3 is TGTGCCAGCGGCCTTGGGATCTACAATGAGCAGTTCTTC. Protein product: CASGLGIYNEQFF. The chain carries TRBV7-2 and TRBJ2-1; D call uncertain. Trimming pared 8 bases from V and 3 bases from J, leaving 11 bases between. From germline, CDR1 is SGHTA and CDR2 FQGNSA. The CDR3 loop spans 13 amino acids.

In nucleotides, the CDR3 is TGCAGTGGCAGTGAGGTAGCGCGAGCCAAAAACATTCAGTACTTC. Protein sequence: CSGSEVARAKNIQYF. This rearrangement joins TRBV20-1 to TRBJ2-4; D possibly corresponds to TRBD2 (5 bases). This CDR3 has 15 amino acids. Germline lookup yields CDR1 DFQATT and CDR2 SNEGSKA (reference sequence). Trimming pared 7 bases from V and 0 bases from J, leaving 16 bases between.

Concerning this clonotype itself: Since a much larger clone is just one base distant, this may be a read error. V and J are TRBV13 and TRBJ2-3; D perhaps matches TRBD2 (5 bases). Looked up from germline, CDR1 is PRHDT and CDR2 is FYEKMQ (reference sequence). This CDR3 has 15 amino acids. V gave up 5 bases and J gave up 1 base, with 13 bases separating them. This CDR3 is CASSLRTGGTDTQYF. CDR3 DNA sequence: TGTGCCAGCAGCCTCCGGACTGGCGGCACAGATACGCAGTATTTT.

The CDR3: CASRFVGGETQYF. The CDR3 coding sequence is TGTGCCAGCAGATTTGTAGGCGGAGAGACCCAGTACTTC. The chain combines TRBV7-9 with TRBJ2-5, with D hard to call. In germline, CDR1 is SEHNR, CDR2 FQNEAQ (reference sequence). This CDR3 comprises 13 residues. Between the trimmed V and J ends, which lost 6 bases and 4 bases, there was a span of 12 bases.

This clonotype was recorded once. The CDR3 carries no conserved terminal phenylalanine or tryptophan, so it likely arises from a read error. It is unclear where the CDR3 begins or ends on the DNA, so no DNA is shown, and the CDR3 is as TCRdb lists it. V usage is TRBV6-1 and J usage is TRBJ2-6; the table assigns TRBD2, which was not confirmed against the DNA. The CDR3 is 15 residues long, ends included. The V gene's germline CDR1 is MNHNS and CDR2 SASEGT. CDR3 loop: CANSEGGGGANVLTL.

V is TRBV29-1 and J is TRBJ2-3; perhaps TRBD2 as D (5 bases). CDR3 length: 16 residues. V was cut by 6 bases and J by 7 bases, with 26 bases left in between. CDR1 SQVTM and CDR2 ANQGSEA come from the germline V gene. The CDR3 DNA reads TGCAGCGTCGGTACAACCGGGATAGTGGTCGCATATACGCAGTATTTT. This gives the protein CSVGTTGIVVAYTQYF.

For this clonotype: The final CDR3 position lacks the conserved phenylalanine or tryptophan, pointing to a likely read error. The CDR3, as DNA: TGTGCCAGCAGCTTAGTGGCTAGCTGCGGGCAGTACATC. Amino acid sequence: CASSLVASCGQYI. V gene TRBV11-2 combines with J gene TRBJ2-7, with D perhaps TRBD2 (5 bases). The CDR3 sequence is 13 residues long. V lost 1 base and J 9 bases, leaving 13 bases between the germline ends. Germline V gives CDR1 SGHAT, CDR2 FQNNGV.

Of note for this clonotype: The junction shows a germline mismatch at one end, possibly a read error. This chain uses TRBV2 with TRBJ2-1; D possibly corresponds to TRBD2 (6 bases). Germline-derived CDR1 and CDR2 are SNHLY and FYNNEI. This CDR3 region has 15 residues. The CDR3 DNA reads as TGTGTCAGCAGTGAAGGGATAGCGGACTATAATGAGCAGTTCTTC. Its translation: CVSSEGIADYNEQFF.

V is TRBV5-5 and J is TRBJ1-5; D gene ambiguous. Trimming removed 3 bases at V and 5 bases at J, with 12 bases between. Per the germline V gene, CDR1 is SGHKS and CDR2 is YYEKEE (reference sequence). The CDR3 is 14 amino acids. This CDR3 reads CASSSSVGDQPQHF. For the CDR3, the DNA is TGTGCCAGCAGCTCCTCCGTGGGCGATCAGCCCCAGCATTTT. The whole variable domain, filled in from reference TRBV5-5 and TRBJ1-5, reads DAGVTQSPTHLIKTRGQQVTLRCSPISGHKSVSWYQQVLGQGPQFIFQYYEKEERGRGNFPDRFSARQFPNYSSELNVNALLLGDSALYLCASSSSVGDQPQHFGDGTRLSIL.

The chain combines TRBV11-2 with TRBJ1-1; D is unresolved. The CDR3 sequence is 14 residues long. Germline CDR1 is SGHAT and CDR2 is FQNNGV. Between the trimmed V and J ends, which lost 2 bases and 4 bases, there was a span of 11 bases. The CDR3 bases are TGTGCCAGCAGCTTAAACGGCATGACCACTGAAGCTTTCTTT. This gives the protein CASSLNGMTTEAFF. Together with reference TRBV11-2 and TRBJ1-1, the CDR3 gives the full variable domain: EAGVAQSPRYKIIEKRQSVAFWCNPISGHATLYWYQQILGQGPKLLIQFQNNGVVDDSQLPKDRFSAERLKGVDSTLKIQPAKLEDSAVYLCASSLNGMTTEAFFGQGTRLTVV.

In regard to this clonotype: Because the CDR3 is missing its conserved closing phenylalanine or tryptophan, this is likely a read error. The V call is TRBV29-1, the J call TRBJ1-1; 7 positions match TRBD1. The CDR3 contains 13 residues. CDR1 SQVTM and CDR2 ANQGSEA come from the germline V gene. CDR3 in DNA: TGCAGCGCCTCGGCAGGGGGGGACACCGAAGCTTTCTCC. Translating gives CSASAGGDTEAFS.